Listed below are T cell receptor beta chains from one sample, sequenced in a study of beta chain features in type 1 diabetes. Clones were read by immunoSEQ multiplex PCR, and TCRdb kept only the in-frame ones, dropping some. The sample consists of about 160,000 clones, 9% to 10% of them appearing once. Sequencing was performed on central memory CD4+ T cells from blood. The receptors originated from a woman aged 25 to 39 with type 1 diabetes. Each CDR3 is given with its conserved first and last residue. D genes are given only for firm matches. Size tells how often a clone was seen (once, few, many) or the class of an expanded clone, and some rows leave it out.

v_gene: TRBV4-1
d_gene: -
j_gene: TRBJ2-2
abundance: many
CDR3nt: TGCGCCAGCAGCCAAGGTCATAGCGGTAACACCGGGGAGCTGTTTTTT
CDR3aa: CASSQGHSGNTGELFF

v_gene: TRBV10-3
d_gene: TRBD1
j_gene: TRBJ1-2
abundance: -
CDR3nt: TGTGCCATCAGTGAGTCGAGACAGGGGAACACCTTC
CDR3aa: CAISESRQGNTF

v_gene: TRBV5-6
d_gene: TRBD1
j_gene: TRBJ1-1
abundance: few
CDR3nt: TGTGCCAGCAGCCCTCCGGGACAGGGGATAACTGAAGCTTTCTTT
CDR3aa: CASSPPGQGITEAFF

v_gene: TRBV25-1
d_gene: -
j_gene: TRBJ1-2
abundance: -
CDR3nt: TGTGCCAGCAGAGCGGGACCTGACTATGGCTACACCTTC
CDR3aa: CASRAGPDYGYTF

v_gene: TRBV11-1
d_gene: TRBD1
j_gene: TRBJ1-1
abundance: -
CDR3nt: TGTGCCAGCAGCACCGGACAGGATGTGAACACTGAAGCTTTCTTT
CDR3aa: CASSTGQDVNTEAFF

v_gene: TRBV28
d_gene: TRBD1
j_gene: TRBJ1-2
abundance: -
CDR3nt: TGTGCCAGCAGTTTAGAGCAGGGGGGTGGCTACACCTTC
CDR3aa: CASSLEQGGGYTF

v_gene: TRBV4-2
d_gene: -
j_gene: TRBJ2-2
abundance: -
CDR3nt: TGTGCCAGCGGATCATCCGGGACAACGAACACCGGGGAGCTGTTTTTT
CDR3aa: CASGSSGTTNTGELFF

v_gene: TRBV9
d_gene: TRBD2
j_gene: TRBJ2-5
abundance: few
CDR3nt: TGTGCCAGCAGCGTAGGACAGCGGGAGAGATTCCAAGAGACCCAGTACTTC
CDR3aa: CASSVGQRERFQETQYF

v_gene: TRBV4-1
d_gene: TRBD2
j_gene: TRBJ2-1
abundance: few
CDR3nt: TGCGCCAGCAGCCAAGCCCGCGGCGGGAGGGTGACGGGGTACAATGAGCAGTTCTTC
CDR3aa: CASSQARGGRVTGYNEQFF

v_gene: TRBV27
d_gene: -
j_gene: TRBJ1-2
abundance: -
CDR3nt: TGTGCCAGCAGTTTACGACAGTCAGCGCCTAACTATGGCTACACCTTC
CDR3aa: CASSLRQSAPNYGYTF

v_gene: TRBV5-6
d_gene: TRBD2
j_gene: TRBJ2-2
abundance: few
CDR3nt: TGTGCCAGCAGCTTGGGACTAGCGGGATTTATCGGGGAGCTGTTTTTT
CDR3aa: CASSLGLAGFIGELFF

v_gene: TRBV18
d_gene: TRBD2
j_gene: TRBJ2-3
abundance: -
CDR3nt: TGTGCCAGCTCACCACCGGGAGGGTGGACAGATACGCAGTATTTT
CDR3aa: CASSPPGGWTDTQYF

v_gene: TRBV5-1
d_gene: TRBD2
j_gene: TRBJ2-1
abundance: -
CDR3nt: TGCGCCAGCAGCTGGCTGGAGCGGGAGAAGAAGCAGTTCTTC
CDR3aa: CASSWLEREKKQFF

v_gene: TRBV18
d_gene: TRBD1
j_gene: TRBJ2-1
abundance: -
CDR3nt: TGTGCCAGCTCACCAGTTCAGGTTAGGACAGGGCTGCTCCCGGACAATGAGCAGTTCTTC
CDR3aa: CASSPVQVRTGLLPDNEQFF

v_gene: TRBV19
d_gene: TRBD1
j_gene: TRBJ1-2
abundance: few
CDR3nt: TGTGCCAGTAGACTACCCGGGACAGGGGCCTACACCTTC
CDR3aa: CASRLPGTGAYTF